This entry lists 32 T cell receptor beta chains sequenced from one sample in a study of T cells in Graves' hyperthyroidism and ophthalmopathy. TCR beta CDR3 regions were amplified from RNA transcripts. The HTBI set primed first-round TCR CDR3 RT-PCR. TCRdb itself ran the multiplex PCR reads through MiXCR, one entry per CDR3 protein. This table has 270,000 or so distinct CDR3 sequences, approximately 16% appearing once. Sequenced sample: blood. These receptor sequences come from a woman in her fifties or sixties with Graves' hyperthyroidism that later progressed to Graves' ophthalmopathy.

This clonotype came up once. A much larger clone lies one base from this, so it may be a read error. The rearrangement links TRBV12-3 or TRBV12-4 to TRBJ1-3; D remains ambiguous. This CDR3 is built from 14 residues. Deletions cut 1 base from V and 8 bases from J, with 12 bases between. In DNA form, the CDR3 reads TGTGCCAGCAGTTTAGGGGCAGTCGGAGACACCATATATTTT. Translation: CASSLGAVGDTIYF.

This clonotype appeared many times. The gene calls are TRBV27 and TRBJ2-7, with 8 positions matching TRBD2. The CDR3 totals 15 residues. Germline V gene sequence: CDR1 MNHEY, CDR2 SMNVEV (reference sequence). Trimming removed 4 bases from V and 4 bases from J; junction bases left unmatched: 9. The CDR3 is CASSSRGGRSYEQYF. CDR3 nucleotides: TGTGCCAGCAGTTCCCGCGGCGGGAGGAGTTACGAGCAGTACTTC.

This clonotype has a handful of counts. The chain links TRBV4-2 to TRBJ1-1; 7 bases match TRBD1. The ends lost 6 bases at V and 0 bases at J; junction bases unmatched: 7. The CDR3 sequence is 15 residues long. Germline CDR1 reads LGHNA; CDR2 reads YNFKEQ. In DNA form, the CDR3 reads TGTGCCAGCAGTCATGAGGGACAGATGAACACTGAAGCTTTCTTT. Amino acids: CASSHEGQMNTEAFF.

The sample holds one count of this clonotype. The chain combines TRBV28 with TRBJ2-1; 10 bases fit TRBD1. Germline V lookup: CDR1 MDHEN, CDR2 SYDVKM. V dropped 4 bases and J dropped 5; count of bases not matched to a gene: 2. The CDR3 runs 14 residues. This chain's CDR3 is CASSSGTGDNEQFF. The CDR3 bases are TGTGCCAGCAGTTCCGGGACAGGGGACAATGAGCAGTTCTTC.

This clonotype has only a few counts. This rearrangement joins TRBV5-1 to TRBJ1-1, with 8 bases fitting TRBD1. CDR1 is SGHRS, CDR2 YFSETQ, per germline. The CDR3 extends over 15 amino acids. Trimming cost V 3 bases and J 4 bases; bases outside gene matches: 8. This chain's CDR3 is CASSYRTGSGTEAFF. CDR3 DNA: TGCGCCAGCAGCTACCGGACAGGGTCGGGCACTGAAGCTTTCTTT. The full variable domain, with the rest looked up from reference TRBV5-1 and TRBJ1-1, is KAGVTQTPRYLIKTRGQQVTLSCSPISGHRSVSWYQQTPGQGLQFLFEYFSETQRNKGNFPGRFSGRQFSNSRSEMNVSTLELGDSALYLCASSYRTGSGTEAFFGQGTRLTVV.

This clonotype has a count of ten or more. This rearrangement joins TRBV24-1 to TRBJ2-3, with D unclear. The germline V gene encodes CDR1 KGHDR and CDR2 SFDVKD. Trimming removed 3 bases from V and 0 bases from J, with 3 bases in between. The CDR3 is 13 residues long. CDR3 sequence (DNA): TGTGCCACCAGTGATCCTAGCACAGATACGCAGTATTTT. Its protein is CATSDPSTDTQYF.

The V and J genes are TRBV28 and TRBJ2-1, with 10 bases aligning to TRBD2. V shed 6 bases and J 2 bases; nucleotides not matched to a gene: 4. The CDR3 is 15 amino acids. The germline CDR1 and CDR2 sequences are MDHEN and SYDVKM. The CDR3 sequence is CASSDLAGAYNEQFF. The CDR3 DNA reads TGTGCCAGCAGCGATCTAGCGGGAGCCTACAATGAGCAGTTCTTC.

This clonotype appeared many times. The CDR3 nucleotides are TGTGCCAGCAGTGAACCCGGATACCGTAGTCGGGGCACTGAAGCTTTCTTT. The encoded protein is CASSEPGYRSRGTEAFF. The chain recombines TRBV6-1 with TRBJ1-1; D ambiguous. The V end lost 2 bases, the J end lost 4 bases, and 20 bases lay between the germline ends. Germline V CDR1 and CDR2: MNHNS, SASEGT. CDR3 size: 17 residues.

This clonotype was seen ten or more times. The genes are TRBV27 and TRBJ2-5; 11 bases map to TRBD2. CDR3 length equals 14 residues. Losses at the gene ends were 5 bases for V and 4 bases for J; bases not matched to a gene: 3. Germline V lookup: CDR1 MNHEY, CDR2 SMNVEV (reference sequence). The CDR3 spells CASSATSGGETQYF. DNA of the CDR3: TGTGCCAGCAGTGCCACTAGCGGGGGAGAGACCCAGTACTTC.

This chain connects TRBV6-2 or TRBV6-3 to TRBJ2-1, with 7 bases aligning to TRBD1. V trimming: 2 bases; J trimming: 1 base; junction bases outside the gene matches: 2. CDR3 length: 15 residues. From germline, CDR1 is MNHEY and CDR2 SVGEGT. This CDR3 reads CASSYTGVSYNEQFF. CDR3 in DNA: TGTGCCAGCAGTTACACAGGGGTTTCCTACAATGAGCAGTTCTTC.

The gene calls are TRBV11-2 and TRBJ2-1; 10 positions match TRBD2. CDR3 length: 15 residues. In germline, CDR1 is SGHAT, CDR2 FQNNGV. V shed 3 bases, J shed 5 bases, and the junction held 4 bases outside the gene matches. The CDR3 loop is CASSFTGLADNEQFF. In DNA, the CDR3 is TGTGCCAGCAGCTTCACAGGACTAGCGGACAATGAGCAGTTCTTC. Full variable domain (missing parts from reference TRBV11-2 and TRBJ2-1): EAGVAQSPRYKIIEKRQSVAFWCNPISGHATLYWYQQILGQGPKLLIQFQNNGVVDDSQLPKDRFSAERLKGVDSTLKIQPAKLEDSAVYLCASSFTGLADNEQFFGPGTRLTVL.

This clonotype was recorded many times. The rearrangement joins TRBV20-1 to TRBJ1-6; 10 bases align to TRBD1. V was pared by 6 bases and J by 6 bases, with 17 bases of the junction left unmatched. The CDR3 runs to 18 residues. Per germline, CDR1 DFQATT and CDR2 SNEGSKA (reference sequence). CDR3 coding DNA: TGCAGTGCGCCCAATTCCCGGGACAGGGGACCATCTAATTCACCCCTCCACTTT. Translated: CSAPNSRDRGPSNSPLHF.

This clonotype was counted many times. The chain is built from TRBV2 and TRBJ2-3, with a weak D call TRBD2 (6 bases). V lost 1 base to trimming and J lost 4 bases, with 9 bases between them. The CDR3 sequence is 14 residues long. In germline, CDR1 is SNHLY, CDR2 FYNNEI. CDR3 nucleotides: TGTGCCAGCAGTGAAGACGGGAGCCCAGATACGCAGTATTTT. Its translation: CASSEDGSPDTQYF.

This clonotype was found many times. V usage is TRBV30 and J usage is TRBJ2-7; D gene unclear. V lost 2 bases and J 4 bases, leaving 18 bases between the germline ends. CDR3 length: 15 residues. Germline V CDR1 and CDR2: GTSNPN, SVGIG (reference sequence). The CDR3 coding sequence is TGTGCCTGGAGTCCGTCGGGCCTTCTCCCGTACGAGCAGTACTTC. Translating it yields CAWSPSGLLPYEQYF.

J is TRBJ2-2 and V is TRBV20-1, with D perhaps assigned TRBD1 or TRBD2 (5 bases each). The V and J ends lost 5 bases and 4 bases respectively, with 8 bases between them. From germline, CDR1 is DFQATT and CDR2 SNEGSKA (reference sequence). This CDR3 region has 12 residues. The CDR3: CSAGDPTGELFF. DNA for the CDR3: TGCAGTGCTGGGGACCCCACCGGGGAGCTGTTTTTT.

The chain couples TRBV10-3 to TRBJ2-2; 10 bases are shared with TRBD2. Germline V gives CDR1 ENHRY, CDR2 SYGVKD. This CDR3 has 16 residues. Germline trimming cut 4 bases from V and 7 bases from J; bases unmatched to any gene: 9. The CDR3 DNA follows: TGTGCCATCAGTGTGACGAGCGGGAGGGCCAACGGGGAGCTGTTTTTT. As protein: CAISVTSGRANGELFF.

This clonotype was detected many times. V and J are TRBV5-1 and TRBJ1-1; the D gene is possibly TRBD1 (5 bases). V was trimmed by 2 bases and J by 3 bases, leaving 8 bases between them. Germline CDR1 is SGHRS and CDR2 is YFSETQ. The CDR3 covers 13 residues. The CDR3 reads CASSFRRDTEAFF. Here the CDR3 DNA reads TGCGCCAGCAGCTTCCGCAGGGACACTGAAGCTTTCTTT.

In this sample, this clonotype turned up a few times. CDR3 sequence: CACGGPSGTQETQYF. The CDR3 region has the DNA TGTGCCTGCGGGGGACCTAGCGGGACTCAAGAGACCCAGTACTTC. The V gene is TRBV7-7, the J gene TRBJ2-5; 9 bases are shared with TRBD2. The V gene end was trimmed by 11 bases and the J gene end by 2 bases; junction bases not matched to a gene: 12. The CDR3 contains 15 residues. Germline-derived CDR1 and CDR2 are SSHAT and FNYEAQ (reference sequence).

A word on this clonotype: A much larger clonotype is one base distant, so this may be a read error. No conserved phenylalanine or tryptophan is present at the end of the CDR3, so a read error is the likely explanation. V gene TRBV20-1 combines with J gene TRBJ2-3, with TRBD2 identical over 10 bases. V shed 8 bases and J 5 bases; nucleotides not matched to a gene: 10. Germline V gene data show CDR1 as DFQATT and CDR2 as SNEGSKA (reference sequence). The CDR3 extends over 14 amino acids. The CDR3 loop reads CSTLAGEEGDTQYS. The CDR3 nucleotides read TGCAGTACCCTAGCGGGAGAAGAGGGAGATACGCAGTATTCT.

This clonotype was seen repeatedly, ten times or more. The rearrangement links TRBV11-2 to TRBJ2-1, with 8 bases fitting TRBD2. The V gene end was trimmed by 1 base and the J gene end by 0 bases; junction bases not matched to a gene: 5. Germline CDR1 and CDR2: SGHAT and FQNNGV. This CDR3 contains 17 residues. In nucleotides, the CDR3 is TGTGCCAGCAGCTTAGTGCCAGGGACTAGCTCCTACAATGAGCAGTTCTTC. It translates to CASSLVPGTSSYNEQFF.

This clonotype was recorded many times. The V and J genes are TRBV9 and TRBJ2-7; no reliable D call. The V gene's germline CDR1 is SGDLS and CDR2 YYNGEE. The ends were cut back, 0 bases at V and 6 bases at J, with 10 bases in the middle. CDR3 length equals 13 residues. CDR3 coding DNA: TGTGCCAGCAGCGTAGTTCAGGCCGGCGAGCAGTACTTC. Translation gives CASSVVQAGEQYF.

The V gene is TRBV9, the J gene TRBJ2-5; D remains ambiguous. Trimming stripped 4 bases from V and 5 bases from J, with 12 bases between. This CDR3 has 13 residues. Germline V lookup: CDR1 SGDLS, CDR2 YYNGEE. The CDR3 DNA sequence: TGTGCCAGCAGCCACGGGCGAGAGGAGACCCAGTACTTC. The encoded protein is CASSHGREETQYF.

The V and J genes are TRBV12-3 or TRBV12-4 and TRBJ2-2; no clear D. V shed 3 bases and J shed 7 bases, with 6 bases lying between them. CDR3 length: 12 residues. The CDR3 protein is CASSFVFGELFF. The CDR3 nucleotides are TGTGCCAGCAGTTTTGTTTTCGGGGAGCTGTTTTTT.

This clonotype showed up many times. The chain has TRBV4-1 and TRBJ2-1; TRBD2 agrees at 7 bases. The junction had 5 bases not matched to a gene; V was cut back by 3 bases and J by 6 bases. CDR3 length equals 14 residues. Germline V gene sequence: CDR1 MGHRA, CDR2 YSYEKL. The CDR3 DNA reads as TGCGCCAGCAGCCAGCCGCGGGAGTTCAATGAGCAGTTCTTC. It is translated as CASSQPREFNEQFF.

This clonotype occurred a few times. This chain uses TRBV5-8 with TRBJ1-2; 10 nucleotides line up with TRBD1. Germline trimming cut 4 bases from V and 4 bases from J; bases unmatched to any gene: 10. The CDR3 has 16 amino acids. CDR1 is SGHTS, CDR2 YDEGEE, per germline. The CDR3 DNA is TGTGCCAGCAGCCCTCAGCGACAGGGGGCAGGCTATGGCTACACCTTC. Translating gives CASSPQRQGAGYGYTF.

This clonotype was observed at least ten times. The gene calls are TRBV2 and TRBJ2-3; perhaps TRBD1 as D (5 bases). The germline V gene encodes CDR1 SNHLY and CDR2 FYNNEI. The CDR3 contains 13 residues. Trimming took 4 bases from V and 6 from J, leaving 11 bases between them. The CDR3 is CASSGQRDDTQYF. In DNA, the CDR3 is TGTGCCAGCAGTGGACAGCGAGATGATACGCAGTATTTT.

This clonotype has at least ten counts. The chain joins TRBV28 to TRBJ2-7; no definite D call. CDR1 MDHEN and CDR2 SYDVKM come from the germline V gene. The CDR3 is 15 amino acids. The V end was cut by 5 bases, the J end by 1 base, with 15 bases between. CDR3 DNA sequence: TGTGCCAGCAGTCCTGGAGTTCTAAGATCCTACGAGCAGTACTTC. This encodes CASSPGVLRSYEQYF.

This clonotype was seen at least ten times. The chain joins TRBV20-1 to TRBJ2-1, with 7 bases matching TRBD1. The V and J ends lost 5 bases and 5 bases, in that order; junction bases with no gene match: 9. CDR3 length equals 14 residues. The germline V gene has CDR1 DFQATT and CDR2 SNEGSKA (reference sequence). The CDR3 region is CSAVDRVGHNEQFF. CDR3 nucleotide sequence: TGCAGTGCTGTAGACAGGGTGGGACACAATGAGCAGTTCTTC.

This clonotype has at least ten counts. The gene calls are TRBV28 and TRBJ1-1; D not resolved. Germline values: CDR1 MDHEN, CDR2 SYDVKM. Trimming took 10 bases from V and 1 from J, leaving 16 bases between them. The CDR3 has 14 residues. This CDR3 reads CATTVEGRNTEAFF. CDR3 nucleotide sequence: TGTGCCACCACCGTAGAGGGAAGGAACACTGAAGCTTTCTTT.

There are a few counts of this clonotype. The gene calls are TRBV28 and TRBJ1-3; unclear D gene. Germline V gene sequence: CDR1 MDHEN, CDR2 SYDVKM. V lost 5 bases and J 1 base, leaving 15 bases between the germline ends. The CDR3 has 16 residues. The CDR3 protein is CASSPHRIGSGNTIYF. DNA for the CDR3: TGTGCCAGCAGTCCGCATCGCATAGGTTCTGGAAACACCATATATTTT. The variable domain in full, with the rest retrieved from reference TRBV28 and TRBJ1-3, is DVKVTQSSRYLVKRTGEKVFLECVQDMDHENMFWYRQDPGLGLRLIYFSYDVKMKEKGDIPEGYSVSREKKERFSLILESASTNQTSMYLCASSPHRIGSGNTIYFGEGSWLTVV.

Turning to this clonotype: A much bigger clone sits one base away, suggesting this may be a read error. The V gene is TRBV25-1, the J gene TRBJ2-5; D possibly corresponds to TRBD1 (5 bases). Per the germline V gene, CDR1 is MGHDK and CDR2 is SYGVNS. This CDR3 is built from 13 residues. In nucleotides, the CDR3 is TGTACCAGCAGTGACTGGGGCGAAGAGACCCAGTACTTC. It is translated as CTSSDWGEETQYF. Full variable domain (missing parts from reference TRBV25-1 and TRBJ2-5): EADIYQTPRYLVIGTGKKITLECSQTMGHDKMYWYQQDPGMELHLIHYSYGVNSTEKGDLSSESTVSRIRTEHFPLTLESARPSHTSQYLCTSSDWGEETQYFGPGTRLLVL.

This clonotype was counted a few times. Germline and junction disagree at one end, which may indicate a read error. The chain joins TRBV6-1 to TRBJ1-1, with 8 positions matching TRBD1. Per germline, CDR1 MNHNS and CDR2 SASEGT. CDR3 length equals 15 residues. The CDR3 DNA sequence: TGTGCCAGCAGTGGTGGACAGGGCCGGGGGACTGAAGCTTCCTTT. This sequence encodes CASSGGQGRGTEASF.